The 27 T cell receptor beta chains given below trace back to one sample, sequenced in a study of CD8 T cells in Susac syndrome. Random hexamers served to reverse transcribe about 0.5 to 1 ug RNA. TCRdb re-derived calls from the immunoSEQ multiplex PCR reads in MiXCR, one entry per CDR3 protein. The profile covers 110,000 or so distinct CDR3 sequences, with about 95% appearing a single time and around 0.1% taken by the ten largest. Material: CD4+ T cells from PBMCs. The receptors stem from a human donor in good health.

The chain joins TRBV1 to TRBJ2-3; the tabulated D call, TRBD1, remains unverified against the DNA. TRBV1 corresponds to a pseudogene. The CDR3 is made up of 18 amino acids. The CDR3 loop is CTSSHLPLPARSEDTQYF. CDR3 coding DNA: TGCACCAGCAGCCACCTCCCCCTGCCAGCGCGAAGTGAAGATACGCAGTATTTT.

The CDR3 DNA is TGTGCCAGCAGCCAAGGGTACAAGAACACTGAAGCTTTCTTT. It is translated as CASSQGYKNTEAFF. The chain carries TRBV3-1 and TRBJ1-1, with D hard to call. The germline gives CDR1 LGHDT, CDR2 YNNKEL (reference sequence). The CDR3 spans 14 residues. The V gene lost 1 base and the J gene lost 1 base, with 7 bases spanning the gap.

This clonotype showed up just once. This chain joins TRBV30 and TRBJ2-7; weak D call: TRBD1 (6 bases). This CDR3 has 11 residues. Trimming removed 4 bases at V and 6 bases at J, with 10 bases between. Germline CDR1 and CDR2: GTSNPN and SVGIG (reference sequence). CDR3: CAWNTGSEQYF. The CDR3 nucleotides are TGTGCCTGGAACACAGGGTCCGAGCAGTACTTC.

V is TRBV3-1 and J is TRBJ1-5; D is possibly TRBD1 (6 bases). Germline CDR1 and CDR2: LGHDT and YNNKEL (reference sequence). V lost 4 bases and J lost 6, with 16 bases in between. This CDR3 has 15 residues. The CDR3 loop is CASSPFGGGPQPQHF. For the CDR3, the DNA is TGTGCCAGCAGCCCGTTCGGGGGGGGGCCTCAGCCCCAGCATTTT.

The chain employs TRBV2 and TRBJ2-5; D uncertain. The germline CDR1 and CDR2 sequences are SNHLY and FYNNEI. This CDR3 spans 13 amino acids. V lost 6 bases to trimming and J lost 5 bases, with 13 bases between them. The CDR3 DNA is TGTGCCAGCAGAAAACCCCCTGTCGAGACCCAGTACTTC. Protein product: CASRKPPVETQYF.

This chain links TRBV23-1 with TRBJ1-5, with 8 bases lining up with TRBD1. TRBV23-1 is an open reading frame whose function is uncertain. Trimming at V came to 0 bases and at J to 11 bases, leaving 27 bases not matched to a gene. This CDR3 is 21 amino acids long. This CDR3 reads CASSQSEMDREVCFYGSAQHF. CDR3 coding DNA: TGCGCCAGCAGTCAATCAGAGATGGACAGGGAGGTGTGTTTCTATGGGTCAGCCCAGCATTTT.

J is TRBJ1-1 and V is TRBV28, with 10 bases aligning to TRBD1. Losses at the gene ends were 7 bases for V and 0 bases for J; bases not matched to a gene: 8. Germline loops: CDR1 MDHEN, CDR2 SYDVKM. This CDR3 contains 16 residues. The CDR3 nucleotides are TGTGCCAGCACTCCTGGGACAGGGGCGATGAACACTGAAGCTTTCTTT. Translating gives CASTPGTGAMNTEAFF.

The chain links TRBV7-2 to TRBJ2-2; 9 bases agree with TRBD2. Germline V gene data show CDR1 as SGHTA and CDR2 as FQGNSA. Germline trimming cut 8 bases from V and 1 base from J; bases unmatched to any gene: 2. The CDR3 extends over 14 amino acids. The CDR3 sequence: CASATSGNTGELFF. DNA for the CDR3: TGTGCCAGCGCGACTAGCGGGAACACCGGGGAGCTGTTTTTT.

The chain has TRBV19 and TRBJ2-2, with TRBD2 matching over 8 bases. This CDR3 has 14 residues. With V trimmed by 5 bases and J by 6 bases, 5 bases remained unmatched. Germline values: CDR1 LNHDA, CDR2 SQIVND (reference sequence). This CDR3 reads CASSGSGRAGELFF. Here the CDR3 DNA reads TGTGCCAGTAGTGGTTCCGGGAGGGCCGGGGAGCTGTTTTTT.

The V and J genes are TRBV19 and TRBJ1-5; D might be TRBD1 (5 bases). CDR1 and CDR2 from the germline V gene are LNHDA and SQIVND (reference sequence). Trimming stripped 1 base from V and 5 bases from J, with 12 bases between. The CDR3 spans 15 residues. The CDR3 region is CASSIGGRAHQPQHF. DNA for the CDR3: TGTGCCAGTAGTATAGGGGGGAGGGCTCATCAGCCCCAGCATTTT.

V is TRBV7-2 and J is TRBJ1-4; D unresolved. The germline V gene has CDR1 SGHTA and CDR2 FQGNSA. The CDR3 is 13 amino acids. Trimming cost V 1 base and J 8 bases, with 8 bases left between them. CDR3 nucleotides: TGTGCCAGCAGCTTAGGAGGGAACGAAAAACTGTTTTTT. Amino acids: CASSLGGNEKLFF.

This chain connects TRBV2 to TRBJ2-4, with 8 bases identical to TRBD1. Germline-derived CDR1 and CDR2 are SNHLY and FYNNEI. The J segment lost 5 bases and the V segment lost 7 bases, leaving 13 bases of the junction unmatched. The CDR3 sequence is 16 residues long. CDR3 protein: CASKRRWTGLENIQYF. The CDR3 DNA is TGTGCCAGCAAGCGAAGATGGACAGGGTTGGAAAACATTCAGTACTTC.

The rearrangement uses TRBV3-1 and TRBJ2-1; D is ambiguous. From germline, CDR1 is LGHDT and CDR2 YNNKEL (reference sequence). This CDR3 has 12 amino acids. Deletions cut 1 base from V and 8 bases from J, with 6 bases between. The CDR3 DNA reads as TGTGCCAGCAGCCAAGGTATTCATGAGCAGTTCTTC. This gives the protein CASSQGIHEQFF.

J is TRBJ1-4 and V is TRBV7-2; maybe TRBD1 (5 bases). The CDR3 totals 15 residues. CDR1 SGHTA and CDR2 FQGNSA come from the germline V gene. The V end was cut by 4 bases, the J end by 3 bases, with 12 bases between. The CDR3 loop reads CASSSQKGPNEKLFF. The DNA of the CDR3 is TGTGCCAGCAGCTCGCAGAAGGGACCTAATGAAAAACTGTTTTTT.

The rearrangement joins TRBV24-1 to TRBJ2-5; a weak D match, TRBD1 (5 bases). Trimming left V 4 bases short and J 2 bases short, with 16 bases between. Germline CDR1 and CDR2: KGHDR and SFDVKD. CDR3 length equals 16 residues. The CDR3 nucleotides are TGTGCCACCAGTGACCCTACGACAGCCAGTCAAGAGACCCAGTACTTC. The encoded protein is CATSDPTTASQETQYF.

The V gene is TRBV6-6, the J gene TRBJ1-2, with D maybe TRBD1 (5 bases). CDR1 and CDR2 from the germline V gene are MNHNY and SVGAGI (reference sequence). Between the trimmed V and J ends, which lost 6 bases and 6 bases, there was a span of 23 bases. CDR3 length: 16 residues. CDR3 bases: TGTGCCAGCAGCCTATACGAGGGCAGGGTGGGCGATGGCTACACCTTC. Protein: CASSLYEGRVGDGYTF.

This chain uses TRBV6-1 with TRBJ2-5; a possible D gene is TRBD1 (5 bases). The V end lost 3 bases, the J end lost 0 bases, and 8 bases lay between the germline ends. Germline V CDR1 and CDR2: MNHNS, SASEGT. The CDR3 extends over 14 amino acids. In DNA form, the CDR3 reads TGTGCCAGCAGTGAGTCAGGGTACCAAGAGACCCAGTACTTC. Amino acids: CASSESGYQETQYF.

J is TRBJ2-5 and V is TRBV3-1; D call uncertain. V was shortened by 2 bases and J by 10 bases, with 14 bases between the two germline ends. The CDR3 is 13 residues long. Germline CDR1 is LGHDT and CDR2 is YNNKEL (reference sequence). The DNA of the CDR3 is TGTGCCAGCAGCCAACCGGTTGCTACGGACCAGTACTTC. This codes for CASSQPVATDQYF.

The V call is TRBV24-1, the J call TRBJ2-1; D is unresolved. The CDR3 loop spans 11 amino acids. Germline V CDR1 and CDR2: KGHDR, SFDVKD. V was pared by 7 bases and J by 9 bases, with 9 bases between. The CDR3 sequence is CATRGSGEQFF. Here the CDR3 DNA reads TGTGCCACCAGGGGCTCGGGTGAGCAGTTCTTC.

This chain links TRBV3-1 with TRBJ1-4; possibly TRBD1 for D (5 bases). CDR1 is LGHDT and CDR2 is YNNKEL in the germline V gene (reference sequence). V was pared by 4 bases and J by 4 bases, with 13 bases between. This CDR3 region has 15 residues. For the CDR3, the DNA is TGTGCCAGCAGCCCACCGGGGCAGCTTAATGAAAAACTGTTTTTT. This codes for CASSPPGQLNEKLFF.

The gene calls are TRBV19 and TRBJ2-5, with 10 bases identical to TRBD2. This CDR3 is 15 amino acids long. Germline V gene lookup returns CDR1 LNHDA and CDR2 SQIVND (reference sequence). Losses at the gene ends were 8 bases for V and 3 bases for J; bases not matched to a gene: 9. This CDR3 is CASRHSGRREETQYF. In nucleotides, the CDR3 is TGTGCCAGTCGCCATAGCGGGAGGAGAGAAGAGACCCAGTACTTC.

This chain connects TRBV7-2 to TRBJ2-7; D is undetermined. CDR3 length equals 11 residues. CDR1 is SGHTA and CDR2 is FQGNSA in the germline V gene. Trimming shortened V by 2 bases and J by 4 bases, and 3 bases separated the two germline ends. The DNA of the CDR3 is TGTGCCAGCAGCTTATGGTACGAGCAGTACTTC. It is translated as CASSLWYEQYF.

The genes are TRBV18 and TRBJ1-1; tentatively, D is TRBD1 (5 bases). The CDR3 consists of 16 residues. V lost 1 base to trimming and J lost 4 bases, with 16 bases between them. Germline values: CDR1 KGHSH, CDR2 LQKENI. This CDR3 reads CASSPQGPAGLTEAFF. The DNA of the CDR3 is TGTGCCAGCTCACCACAAGGACCAGCGGGGCTCACTGAAGCTTTCTTT.

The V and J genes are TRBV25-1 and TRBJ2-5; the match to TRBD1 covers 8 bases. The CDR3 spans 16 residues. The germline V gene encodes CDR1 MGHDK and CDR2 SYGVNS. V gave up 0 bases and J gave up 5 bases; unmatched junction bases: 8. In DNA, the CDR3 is TGTGCCAGCAGTGAATACGGACAGGGAGGATGGGAGACCCAGTACTTC. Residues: CASSEYGQGGWETQYF.

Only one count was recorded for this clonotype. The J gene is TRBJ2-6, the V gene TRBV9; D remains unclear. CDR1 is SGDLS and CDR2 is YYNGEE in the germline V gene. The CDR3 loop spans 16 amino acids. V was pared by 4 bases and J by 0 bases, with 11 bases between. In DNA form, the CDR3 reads TGTGCCAGCAGCCCCTCACAAAACTCTGGGGCCAACGTCCTGACTTTC. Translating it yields CASSPSQNSGANVLTF.

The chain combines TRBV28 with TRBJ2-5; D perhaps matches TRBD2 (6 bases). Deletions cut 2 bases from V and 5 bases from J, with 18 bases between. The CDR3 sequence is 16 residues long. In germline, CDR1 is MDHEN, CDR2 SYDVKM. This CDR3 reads CASSLPGTLGMETQYF. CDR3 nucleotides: TGTGCCAGCAGTTTACCCGGGACTCTAGGAATGGAGACCCAGTACTTC.

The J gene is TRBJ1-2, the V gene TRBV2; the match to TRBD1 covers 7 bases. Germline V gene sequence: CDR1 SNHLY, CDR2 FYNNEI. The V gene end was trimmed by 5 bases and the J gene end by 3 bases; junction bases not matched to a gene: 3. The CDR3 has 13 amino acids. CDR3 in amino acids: CASSSDRDYGYTF. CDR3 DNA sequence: TGTGCCAGCAGTTCAGACAGGGACTATGGCTACACCTTC.